These 20 T cell receptor beta chains originate from one sample sequenced in a study of regulatory T cells in long-lasting Graves disease. iRepertoire HTBI primers and Arm-PCR of CDR3 regions built TCR beta libraries. TCRdb analysed the multiplex PCR reads with MiXCR anew, one entry per CDR3 protein. Of about 620,000 distinct CDR3 sequences in the sample, around 17% are singletons; the top ten hold about 18%. The time point is: newly diagnosed GD, antithyroid drugs for less than 3 months. There was RNA extracted from PBMCs, and the TCR library was made from it. The sample also formed part of further work on T cells in Graves' hyperthyroidism and ophthalmopathy.

Sequenced here: peripheral blood mononuclear cells (PBMCs), sampled at new diagnosis, from a patient treated with antithyroid drugs. Receptors were obtained from a woman in her 30s with Graves disease.

This clonotype was detected a few times. The chain employs TRBV12-5 and TRBJ2-3; tentative D call: TRBD2 (5 bases). Germline lookup yields CDR1 LGHNT and CDR2 FRNRAP. The CDR3 runs to 13 residues. Deletions cut 4 bases from V and 5 bases from J, with 10 bases between. CDR3 bases: TGTGCTAGTGGTTCCCATCGGGGAGATACGCAGTATTTT. Its protein product is CASGSHRGDTQYF.

Ten or more counts support this clonotype. Its ends do not fully match the called genes, so a read error is possible. V is TRBV28 and J is TRBJ2-3; weak D call: TRBD2 (6 bases). This CDR3 is 17 amino acids long. Germline CDR1 is MDHEN and CDR2 is SYDVKM. The CDR3 here is CASRFSHYLEGGDTQYF. The CDR3 nucleotides are TGTGCCAGCCGTTTTTCCCATTATTTGGAGGGCGGGGATACGCAGTATTTT. Complete variable domain (other parts from reference TRBV28 and TRBJ2-3): DVKVTQSSRYLVKRTGEKVFLECVQDMDHENMFWYRQDPGLGLRLIYFSYDVKMKEKGDIPEGYSVSREKKERFSLILESASTNQTSMYLCASRFSHYLEGGDTQYFGPGTRLTVL.

This clonotype has a count of ten or more. This chain uses TRBV6-1 with TRBJ1-6; D is unresolved. The V end was cut by 7 bases, the J end by 5 bases, with 9 bases between. The CDR3 loop spans 13 amino acids. CDR1 MNHNS and CDR2 SASEGT come from the germline V gene. CDR3 amino acids: CASNILNNSPLHF. The CDR3 region has the DNA TGTGCCAGCAACATCTTGAATAATTCACCCCTCCACTTT.

J is TRBJ2-2 and V is TRBV5-1, with D perhaps matching TRBD1 or TRBD2 (5 bases each). This CDR3 spans 14 amino acids. CDR1 SGHRS and CDR2 YFSETQ come from the germline V gene. V lost 5 bases, J lost 3 bases, and 11 bases lay in between. Here the CDR3 DNA reads TGCGCCAGCAGAAAGGGGAGCGACACCGGGGAGCTGTTTTTT. This gives the protein CASRKGSDTGELFF. The variable domain in full, completed from reference TRBV5-1 and TRBJ2-2, reads KAGVTQTPRYLIKTRGQQVTLSCSPISGHRSVSWYQQTPGQGLQFLFEYFSETQRNKGNFPGRFSGRQFSNSRSEMNVSTLELGDSALYLCASRKGSDTGELFFGEGSRLTVL.

This clonotype was seen at least ten times. CDR3: CASSLRQSNEKLFF. CDR3 in DNA: TGTGCCAGCAGCTTACGACAGTCTAATGAAAAACTGTTTTTT. The V and J genes are TRBV7-2 and TRBJ1-4; possible D gene TRBD1, 5 bases. V lost 2 bases and J lost 3, with 7 bases in between. The V gene's germline CDR1 is SGHTA and CDR2 FQGNSA. The CDR3 runs to 14 residues.

This clonotype was observed a handful of times. V is TRBV28 and J is TRBJ2-7; unclear D gene. The germline V gene has CDR1 MDHEN and CDR2 SYDVKM. The V gene lost 9 bases and the J gene lost 5 bases, with 14 bases spanning the gap. The CDR3 consists of 12 residues. The CDR3 DNA is TGTGCCAGTTCGGGCAGGTCCCACGAGCAGTACTTC. Translating gives CASSGRSHEQYF.

This clonotype was counted only a few times. The V and J genes are TRBV7-9 and TRBJ2-5; a possible D gene is TRBD2 (5 bases). The CDR3 contains 15 residues. The germline V gene has CDR1 SEHNR and CDR2 FQNEAQ (reference sequence). Trimming removed 5 bases at V and 0 bases at J, with 13 bases between. The CDR3: CASSPISVYQETQYF. As DNA, the CDR3 is TGTGCCAGCAGCCCTATTAGCGTGTACCAAGAGACCCAGTACTTC.

This clonotype was detected many times. V usage is TRBV28 and J usage is TRBJ2-2; either TRBD1 or TRBD2 may fit D (5 bases each). The V gene's germline CDR1 is MDHEN and CDR2 SYDVKM. Trimming took off 7 bases at V and 1 base at J, with 16 bases between the two ends. The CDR3 loop spans 16 amino acids. CDR3 protein: CASTPWGTGNTGELFF. DNA of the CDR3: TGTGCCAGCACCCCTTGGGGGACGGGGAACACCGGGGAGCTGTTTTTT. Using reference TRBV28 and TRBJ2-2 for the parts outside the CDR3, the full variable domain is DVKVTQSSRYLVKRTGEKVFLECVQDMDHENMFWYRQDPGLGLRLIYFSYDVKMKEKGDIPEGYSVSREKKERFSLILESASTNQTSMYLCASTPWGTGNTGELFFGEGSRLTVL.

This clonotype showed up many times. The chain combines TRBV11-2 with TRBJ2-7, with TRBD2 matching 14 bases. CDR1 SGHAT and CDR2 FQNNGV come from the germline V gene. Trimming removed 5 bases from V and 7 bases from J; junction bases left unmatched: 4. The CDR3 length is 14 residues. The CDR3 reads CASSEGLAGDEQYF. The CDR3 region has the DNA TGTGCCAGCAGCGAGGGACTAGCGGGAGATGAGCAGTACTTC. The full variable domain, completed using reference TRBV11-2 and TRBJ2-7, is EAGVAQSPRYKIIEKRQSVAFWCNPISGHATLYWYQQILGQGPKLLIQFQNNGVVDDSQLPKDRFSAERLKGVDSTLKIQPAKLEDSAVYLCASSEGLAGDEQYFGPGTRLTVT.

This clonotype was found many times. V usage is TRBV20-1 and J usage is TRBJ2-7, with 10 bases lining up with TRBD1. CDR1 DFQATT and CDR2 SNEGSKA come from the germline V gene (reference sequence). Trimming removed 6 bases from V and 2 bases from J; junction bases left unmatched: 7. The CDR3 covers 14 residues. The DNA of the CDR3 is TGCAGTGCCAGTAGACAGGGGGCAACCTACGAGCAGTACTTC. Its protein product is CSASRQGATYEQYF.

This clonotype was found many times. The J gene is TRBJ2-1, the V gene TRBV11-2; 8 positions agree with TRBD1. The junction had 12 bases not matched to a gene; V was cut back by 3 bases and J by 2 bases. CDR1 is SGHAT, CDR2 FQNNGV, per germline. The CDR3 spans 18 residues. The CDR3, as DNA: TGTGCCAGCAGCTTCCCGAAGCAGGGGGCAGGCGCCTACAATGAGCAGTTCTTC. Its protein product is CASSFPKQGAGAYNEQFF.

The chain is built from TRBV20-1 and TRBJ2-5; 10 positions agree with TRBD2. V shed 4 bases, J shed 5 bases, and the junction held 4 bases outside the gene matches. The V gene's germline CDR1 is DFQATT and CDR2 SNEGSKA (reference sequence). This CDR3 contains 13 residues. Written as DNA, the CDR3 is TGCAGTGCTACTAGCGGGAGTTGGGAGACCCAGTACTTC. Translation: CSATSGSWETQYF.

This clonotype appeared a few times. The chain couples TRBV14 to TRBJ2-5, with 9 bases fitting TRBD2. Germline V gives CDR1 SGHDN, CDR2 FVKESK. J lost 4 bases, V lost 4 bases, and 10 bases had no gene match. The CDR3 contains 16 residues. The CDR3 is CASSRGGGAPGETQYF. Written as DNA, the CDR3 is TGTGCCAGCAGCCGCGGGGGGGGCGCCCCCGGAGAGACCCAGTACTTC.

Worth noting for this clonotype: Given a much more abundant clone one base away, this may be a read error. The chain employs TRBV12-3 or TRBV12-4 and TRBJ1-4; possible D gene TRBD1, 6 bases. Trimming took 6 bases from V and 4 from J, leaving 15 bases between them. This CDR3 is 15 amino acids long. The chain's CDR3 is CASSTTGWGNEKLFF. CDR3 DNA sequence: TGTGCCAGCAGCACAACAGGGTGGGGTAATGAAAAACTGTTTTTT.

This clonotype was recorded a few times. J is TRBJ1-1 and V is TRBV6-1; maybe TRBD1 (6 bases). This CDR3 spans 13 amino acids. The ends were cut back, 7 bases at V and 9 bases at J, with 18 bases in the middle. Per the germline V gene, CDR1 is MNHNS and CDR2 is SASEGT. The CDR3 loop is CASKVRGSLKAFF. CDR3 sequence (DNA): TGTGCCAGCAAGGTCAGGGGATCCTTGAAAGCTTTCTTT.

V and J are TRBV18 and TRBJ1-3, with D unclear. There are 14 residues in the CDR3. Germline assignment: CDR1 KGHSH and CDR2 LQKENI. V was clipped by 3 bases and J by 0 bases, with 6 bases between them. The chain's CDR3 is CASSPSLSGNTIYF. The CDR3 region has the DNA TGTGCCAGCTCACCGTCCCTCTCTGGAAACACCATATATTTT.

This clonotype was seen a handful of times. V usage is TRBV20-1 and J usage is TRBJ2-1; 14 nucleotides agree with TRBD2. This CDR3 has 15 residues. The J segment lost 10 bases and the V segment lost 3 bases, leaving 8 bases of the junction unmatched. Germline V CDR1 and CDR2: DFQATT, SNEGSKA (reference sequence). CDR3: CSASTGTSGSEEQFF. In nucleotides, the CDR3 is TGCAGTGCTAGCACCGGGACTAGCGGGAGTGAGGAGCAGTTCTTC.

This clonotype was recorded a few times. The chain links TRBV19 to TRBJ1-1; D may be TRBD1 (5 bases). Between the trimmed V and J ends, which lost 0 bases and 0 bases, there was a span of 8 bases. The CDR3 length is 15 residues. The V gene's germline CDR1 is LNHDA and CDR2 SQIVND (reference sequence). CDR3 bases: TGTGCCAGTAGTATAGAGGGGCAGATGAACACTGAAGCTTTCTTT. Its protein product is CASSIEGQMNTEAFF.

At least ten counts were recorded for this clonotype. The chain has TRBV30 and TRBJ1-1; D is unresolved. The CDR3 runs to 10 residues. Germline CDR1 reads GTSNPN; CDR2 reads SVGIG (reference sequence). The germline V and J ends were trimmed by 0 bases and 9 bases, with 5 bases remaining between them. The CDR3 region is CAWSVTKAFF. CDR3 nucleotide sequence: TGTGCCTGGAGTGTAACGAAAGCTTTCTTT. Using reference TRBV30 and TRBJ1-1 for the parts outside the CDR3, the full variable domain is SQTIHQWPATLVQPVGSPLSLECTVEGTSNPNLYWYRQAAGRGLQLLFYSVGIGQISSEVPQNLSASRPQDRQFILSSKKLLLSDSGFYLCAWSVTKAFFGQGTRLTVV.

This clonotype came up many times. The genes are TRBV27 and TRBJ2-3; 7 bases are shared with TRBD1. V shed 3 bases, J shed 5 bases, and the junction held 8 bases outside the gene matches. The CDR3 covers 15 residues. Germline V gene lookup returns CDR1 MNHEY and CDR2 SMNVEV (reference sequence). CDR3 DNA sequence: TGTGCCAGCAGTTTTGACAGGGTTAATGGAGATACGCAGTATTTT. Its protein product is CASSFDRVNGDTQYF.